This entry features one TCR beta chain sequence. The specificity of this receptor is unknown. Per-nucleotide qualities are absent, and no much larger clonotype sits a single base away. The data were obtained in a study of T cells in localized non-small cell lung cancer (dated by TCRdb to 2018 to 2021). In the study overall: The study analyzed T cell repertoires of around 250 early-stage NSCLC patients, comparing tumors and uninvolved tumor-adjacent lungs. All 240 or so NSCLC patients in the cohort were treatment-naive and had localized lung tumors that were resected. Of the NSCLC patients, over 120 were male and 107 were female, and the mean age was approximately 66 years.

On the study overall, not on this receptor specifically: The highest T cell clonality was observed in uninvolved tumor-adjacent lung, where clonality exceeded that of tumor, suggesting that antigenic responses were more focused in uninvolved tumor-adjacent lung. Multi-region tumor sequencing was not performed, so intratumor heterogeneity could not be excluded. A median of around 62 of the top 100 tumor clones turned up in the paired uninvolved adjacent lung, and roughly 28 of those clones also ranked among the top 100 of that same adjacent lung. Because of the exploratory design, TCR variables were selected using unadjusted p-values without false-discovery rate correction. Higher T cell density in blood was associated with longer overall survival, whereas higher clonality in adjacent lung was associated with shorter survival.

At diagnosis, tumor, uninvolved tumor-adjacent lung and peripheral blood were collected and then preserved as a mix of FFPE and fresh-frozen material. For TCR repertoire profiling, blood samples were analyzed in the form of peripheral blood mononuclear cells. The immunoSEQ Assay was used to sequence TCR beta CDR3 regions from DNA. The source study handled its data this way. T cell density was computed as TCR beta template counts normalized to usable DNA estimated by amplifying housekeeping genes. Using the preseqR package, richness was estimated by extrapolating to 120,000 templates for tissue samples and 400,000 templates for PBMC samples. Clonality was defined by subtracting Pielou's evenness from one. Tissue-enriched TCRs were identified by differential abundance testing using productive amino-acid clonotypes, minimum total count 5 and alpha 0.1. Repertoire overlap between compartments was quantified with the Jaccard Index and Morisita Overlap Index. GLIPH grouped TCR beta CDR3s together with public tetramer-defined viral CDR3s, and a viral motif had to include at least three viral sequences and also show V-gene enrichment. Sourced from immuneACCESS, this table was stored by TCRdb with only in-frame sequences that have V and J called. A share of the clones is absent; for the studies checked, an unresolved V gene accounts for under half, and the remainder has no known explanation. The V and J calls and the clone size are those of that table, but D and trimming were determined from the DNA. Counted in this sample were about 91,000 clones; around 90% of them appeared once. The ten largest clones take up roughly 15% of the sample.

CDR1 and CDR2, looked up from the germline V gene, are SGHRS and YFSETQ. Taken from cysteine to phenylalanine, the CDR3 has 16 residues. CDR3 DNA only is kept here, 48 bases in frame from base 1. The junction shows trimming of 0 bases on V and 0 bases on J, and the gene matches do not reach 3 bases of it. Sample: peripheral blood, taken before any cancer treatment. The V and J genes are TRBV5-1 and TRBJ1-3, with TRBD1 matching 7 junction bases. The clonotype comes from a man between 40 and 70 years old with stage I squamous cell lung carcinoma. The sequence in DNA is TGCGCCAGCAGCTTGGACAGGGGACTCTCTGGAAACACCATATATTTT. The resulting protein is CASSLDRGLSGNTIYF.